The clone carrying this TCR beta chain was found once. This sample stems from a study of blood T cell repertoires in COVID-19. Study at large: Samples came from the United States, Italy and Spain, spanning acute and convalescent COVID-19. Sources were T cells, B-cell-depleted T cells, or PBMCs; the material itself was cDNA or gDNA.

Germline trimming cut 4 bases from V and 5 bases from J; bases unmatched to any gene: 13. CDR3 size: 17 residues. Germline V gene lookup returns CDR1 SGHDT and CDR2 YYEEEE. Original processing methods: The assay estimated nucleated cells by amplifying reference gene primers. Sequencing used immunoSEQ multiplex PCR; TCRdb keeps in-frame clones, though not all of them. The V and J calls and clone size were taken over from that table, and D and trimming were inferred from the DNA. Of roughly 60,000 clones listed, about 76% are singletons. What was sequenced was peripheral blood. The clonotype originates from a human donor in a cohort sampled during active COVID-19. The rearrangement uses TRBV5-6 and TRBJ2-2; 8 bases are a match to TRBD1. The CDR3 protein is CASSPLATGAATGELFF. Here the CDR3 DNA reads TGTGCCAGCAGCCCCCTCGCGACAGGGGCGGCGACCGGGGAGCTGTTTTTT.